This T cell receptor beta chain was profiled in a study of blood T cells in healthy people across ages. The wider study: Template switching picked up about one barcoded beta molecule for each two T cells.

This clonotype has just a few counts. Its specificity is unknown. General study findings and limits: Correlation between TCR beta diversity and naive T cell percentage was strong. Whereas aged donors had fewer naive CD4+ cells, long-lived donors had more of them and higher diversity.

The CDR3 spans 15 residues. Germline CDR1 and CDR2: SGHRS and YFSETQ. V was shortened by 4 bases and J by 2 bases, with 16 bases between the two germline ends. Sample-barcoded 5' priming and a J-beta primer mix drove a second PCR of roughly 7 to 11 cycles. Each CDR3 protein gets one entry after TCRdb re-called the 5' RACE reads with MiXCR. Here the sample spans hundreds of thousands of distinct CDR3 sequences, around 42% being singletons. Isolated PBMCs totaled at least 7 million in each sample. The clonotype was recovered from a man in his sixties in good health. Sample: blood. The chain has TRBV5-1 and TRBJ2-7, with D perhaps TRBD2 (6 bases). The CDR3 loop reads CASSIGGSETYEQYF. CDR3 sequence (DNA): TGCGCCAGCAGCATTGGGGGGTCGGAAACCTACGAGCAGTACTTC.